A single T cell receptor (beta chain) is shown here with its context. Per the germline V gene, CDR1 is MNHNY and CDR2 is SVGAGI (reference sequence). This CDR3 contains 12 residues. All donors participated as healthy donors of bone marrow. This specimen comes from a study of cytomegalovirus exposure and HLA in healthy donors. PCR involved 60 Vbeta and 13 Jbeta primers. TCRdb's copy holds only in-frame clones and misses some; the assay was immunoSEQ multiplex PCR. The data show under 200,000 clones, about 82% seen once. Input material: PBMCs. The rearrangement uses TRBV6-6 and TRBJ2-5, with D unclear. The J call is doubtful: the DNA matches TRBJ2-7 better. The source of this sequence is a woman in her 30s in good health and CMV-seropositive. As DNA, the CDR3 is TGTGCCAGCAGTTACTCCCCATACGAGCAGTACTTC. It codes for CASSYSPYEQYF.